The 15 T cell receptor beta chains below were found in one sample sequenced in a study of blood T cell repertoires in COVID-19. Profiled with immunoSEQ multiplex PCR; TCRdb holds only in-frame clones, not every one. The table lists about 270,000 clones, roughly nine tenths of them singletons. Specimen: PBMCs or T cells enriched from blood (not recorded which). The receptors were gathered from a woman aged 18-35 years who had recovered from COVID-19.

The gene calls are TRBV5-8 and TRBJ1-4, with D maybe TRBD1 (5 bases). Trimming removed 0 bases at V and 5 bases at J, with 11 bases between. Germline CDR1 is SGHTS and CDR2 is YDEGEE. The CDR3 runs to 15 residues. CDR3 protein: CASSLGGDYNEKLFF. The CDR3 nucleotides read TGTGCCAGCAGCTTGGGGGGGGATTACAATGAAAAACTGTTTTTT.

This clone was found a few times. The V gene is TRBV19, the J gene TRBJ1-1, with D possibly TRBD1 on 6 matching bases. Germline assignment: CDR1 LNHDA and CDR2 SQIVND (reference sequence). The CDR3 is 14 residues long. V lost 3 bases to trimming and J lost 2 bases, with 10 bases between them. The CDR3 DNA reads TGTGCCAGTAGTATGTACAGGGCTAACACTGAAGCTTTCTTT. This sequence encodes CASSMYRANTEAFF. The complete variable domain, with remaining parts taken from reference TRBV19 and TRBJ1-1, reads DGGITQSPKYLFRKEGQNVTLSCEQNLNHDAMYWYRQDPGQGLRLIYYSQIVNDFQKGDIAEGYSVSREKKESFPLTVTSAQKNPTAFYLCASSMYRANTEAFFGQGTRLTVV.

CDR3 sequence reads: CASSPDRGRTYEQYF. The CDR3 DNA reads as TGTGCCAGCAGCCCTGACAGGGGGCGCACCTACGAGCAGTACTTC. The chain uses TRBV5-4 and TRBJ2-7; TRBD1 matches 10 bases. The CDR3 consists of 15 residues. The junction had 6 bases not matched to a gene; V was cut back by 4 bases and J by 2 bases. The germline gives CDR1 SGHNT, CDR2 YYREEE (reference sequence).

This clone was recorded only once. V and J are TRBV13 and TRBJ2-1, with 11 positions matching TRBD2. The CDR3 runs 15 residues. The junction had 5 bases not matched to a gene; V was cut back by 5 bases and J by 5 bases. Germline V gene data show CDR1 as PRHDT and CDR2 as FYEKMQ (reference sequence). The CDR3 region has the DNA TGTGCCAGCAGCCGAGGGACTAGCGGACACAATGAGCAGTTCTTC. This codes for CASSRGTSGHNEQFF. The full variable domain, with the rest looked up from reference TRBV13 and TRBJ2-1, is AAGVIQSPRHLIKEKRETATLKCYPIPRHDTVYWYQQGPGQDPQFLISFYEKMQSDKGSIPDRFSAQQFSDYHSELNMSSLELGDSALYFCASSRGTSGHNEQFFGPGTRLTVL.

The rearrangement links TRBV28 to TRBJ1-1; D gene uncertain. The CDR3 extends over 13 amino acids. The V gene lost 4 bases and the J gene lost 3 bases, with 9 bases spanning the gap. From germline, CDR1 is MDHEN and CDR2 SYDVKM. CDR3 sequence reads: CASSSPADTEAFF. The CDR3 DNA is TGTGCCAGCAGTTCCCCCGCGGACACTGAAGCTTTCTTT.

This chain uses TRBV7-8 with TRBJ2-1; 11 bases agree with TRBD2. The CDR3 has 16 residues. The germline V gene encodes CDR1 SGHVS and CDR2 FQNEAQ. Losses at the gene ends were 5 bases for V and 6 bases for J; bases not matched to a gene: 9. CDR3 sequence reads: CASSGPSGGPANEQFF. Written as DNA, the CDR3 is TGTGCCAGCAGCGGACCTAGCGGGGGGCCGGCCAATGAGCAGTTCTTC. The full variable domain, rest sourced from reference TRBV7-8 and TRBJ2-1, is GAGVSQSPRYKVAKRGQDVALRCDPISGHVSLFWYQQALGQGPEFLTYFQNEAQLDKSGLPSDRFFAERPEGSVSTLKIQRTQQEDSAVYLCASSGPSGGPANEQFFGPGTRLTVL.

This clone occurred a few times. The DNA of the CDR3 is TGCAGCGGTAAGACAGGGCCATACGAGCAGTACTTC. Protein product: CSGKTGPYEQYF. This chain uses TRBV29-1 with TRBJ2-7; 7 nucleotides agree with TRBD1. With V trimmed by 7 bases and J by 4 bases, 7 bases remained unmatched. The CDR3 spans 12 residues. Germline values: CDR1 SQVTM, CDR2 ANQGSEA.

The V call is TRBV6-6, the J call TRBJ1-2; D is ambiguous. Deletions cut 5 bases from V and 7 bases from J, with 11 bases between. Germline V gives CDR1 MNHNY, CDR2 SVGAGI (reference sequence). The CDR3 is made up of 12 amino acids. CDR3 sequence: CASSALGVGYTF. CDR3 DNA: TGTGCCAGCAGTGCCCTCGGGGTTGGCTACACCTTC.

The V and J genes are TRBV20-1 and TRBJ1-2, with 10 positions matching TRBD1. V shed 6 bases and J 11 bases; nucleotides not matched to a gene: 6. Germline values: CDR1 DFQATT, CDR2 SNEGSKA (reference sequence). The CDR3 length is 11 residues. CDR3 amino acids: CSAGDRGLYTF. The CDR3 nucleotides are TGCAGTGCGGGGGACAGGGGACTGTACACCTTC.

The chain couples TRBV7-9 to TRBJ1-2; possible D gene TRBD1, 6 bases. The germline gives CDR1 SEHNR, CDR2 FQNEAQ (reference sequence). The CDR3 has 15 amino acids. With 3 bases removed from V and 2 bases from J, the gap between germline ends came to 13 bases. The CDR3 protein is CASSLGGPVNYGYTF. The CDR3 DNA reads TGTGCCAGCAGCTTGGGGGGGCCGGTGAACTATGGCTACACCTTC. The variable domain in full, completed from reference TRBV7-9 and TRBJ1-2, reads DTGVSQNPRHKITKRGQNVTFRCDPISEHNRLYWYRQTLGQGPEFLTYFQNEAQLEKSRLLSDRFSAERPKGSFSTLEIQRTEQGDSAMYLCASSLGGPVNYGYTFGSGTRLTVV.

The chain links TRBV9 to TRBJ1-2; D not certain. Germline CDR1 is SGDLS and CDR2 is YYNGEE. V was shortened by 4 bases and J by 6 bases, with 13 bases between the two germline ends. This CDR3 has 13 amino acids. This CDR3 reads CASSTSIADGYTF. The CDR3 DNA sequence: TGTGCCAGCAGCACGAGCATAGCTGATGGCTACACCTTC.

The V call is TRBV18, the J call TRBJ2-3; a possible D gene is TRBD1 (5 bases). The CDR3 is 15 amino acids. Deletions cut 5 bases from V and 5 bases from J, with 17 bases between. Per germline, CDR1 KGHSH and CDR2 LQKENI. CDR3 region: CASSETEGAGDTQYF. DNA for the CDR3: TGTGCCAGCTCAGAAACGGAAGGGGCTGGAGATACGCAGTATTTT.

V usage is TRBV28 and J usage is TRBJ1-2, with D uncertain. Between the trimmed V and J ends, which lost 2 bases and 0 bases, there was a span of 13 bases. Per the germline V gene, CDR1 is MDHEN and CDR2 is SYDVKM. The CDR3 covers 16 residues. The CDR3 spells CASSLVSVTSNYGYTF. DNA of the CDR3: TGTGCCAGCAGTTTAGTTTCGGTAACTTCTAACTATGGCTACACCTTC.

The CDR3 nucleotides are TGTGCCAGCAGTTTATCGACAGAATCCTACGAGCAGTACTTC. Translation gives CASSLSTESYEQYF. The rearrangement uses TRBV27 and TRBJ2-7; perhaps TRBD1 as D (5 bases). V lost 0 bases and J 1 base, leaving 7 bases between the germline ends. Germline assignment: CDR1 MNHEY and CDR2 SMNVEV (reference sequence). There are 14 residues in the CDR3.

The CDR3 here is CASFSVETQYF. The CDR3 DNA sequence: TGTGCCAGCTTCTCGGTAGAGACCCAGTACTTC. The chain links TRBV2 to TRBJ2-5; D is undetermined. Trimming pared 8 bases from V and 4 bases from J, leaving 8 bases between. The germline V gene encodes CDR1 SNHLY and CDR2 FYNNEI. The CDR3 totals 11 residues.